A selection of T cell receptor beta chains follows, all from one sample in a study of T-cell memory formation after mild COVID-19. TCRdb re-analysed the 5' RACE reads in MiXCR, keeping a single row per CDR3 protein. This table holds 130,000 to 150,000 distinct CDR3 sequences, 6% to 6.5% found once. Sequences were obtained from PBMCs or a T cell subset sorted from them (not recorded which). The receptors stem from an adult woman who had mild COVID-19 (a few samples of this study predate the infection). Cell type and time point are not known. Both conserved end residues are part of each CDR3. D genes are given only for firm matches.

D gene: TRBD1; V gene: TRBV18; J gene: TRBJ1-6; CDR3 protein: CASSPTGQGANSPLHF
D gene: .; V gene: TRBV5-1; J gene: TRBJ1-5; CDR3 protein: CASSRAGNQPQHF
D gene: TRBD2; V gene: TRBV4-2; J gene: TRBJ2-5; CDR3 protein: CASSGAGGPPETQYF
D gene: TRBD1; V gene: TRBV24-1; J gene: TRBJ2-2; CDR3 protein: CATSDLWTPGQVLTGELFF
D gene: .; V gene: TRBV24-1; J gene: TRBJ2-5; CDR3 protein: CATSSRERQETQYF
D gene: TRBD2; V gene: TRBV12-3/TRBV12-4; J gene: TRBJ2-7; CDR3 protein: CASSFSGLGSYEQYF
D gene: .; V gene: TRBV9; J gene: TRBJ2-7; CDR3 protein: CASSVDPGPNSYEQYF
D gene: TRBD2; V gene: TRBV18; J gene: TRBJ2-5; CDR3 protein: CASSPGAGAVETQYF
D gene: TRBD2; V gene: TRBV19; J gene: TRBJ2-1; CDR3 protein: CASSIRTKTSGGVGNEQFF
D gene: .; V gene: TRBV27; J gene: TRBJ2-2; CDR3 protein: CASSLQTVNTGELFF
D gene: .; V gene: TRBV29-1; J gene: TRBJ2-3; CDR3 protein: CSVDRKGTDTQYF
D gene: TRBD1; V gene: TRBV19; J gene: TRBJ2-2; CDR3 protein: CASIQQGPGTGELFF
D gene: .; V gene: TRBV5-1; J gene: TRBJ2-7; CDR3 protein: CASSTRAGEQYF
D gene: .; V gene: TRBV20-1; J gene: TRBJ2-4; CDR3 protein: CSARDKREVLAKNIQYF
D gene: TRBD1; V gene: TRBV12-3/TRBV12-4; J gene: TRBJ1-2; CDR3 protein: CASSITGGRGYTF
D gene: .; V gene: TRBV7-2; J gene: TRBJ2-5; CDR3 protein: CASSFQGASGETQYF
D gene: TRBD2; V gene: TRBV12-3/TRBV12-4; J gene: TRBJ2-4; CDR3 protein: CASSPSGSYIQYF
D gene: .; V gene: TRBV7-2; J gene: TRBJ1-1; CDR3 protein: CASGISSGTREAFF
D gene: .; V gene: TRBV9; J gene: TRBJ2-2; CDR3 protein: CASCGVTGELFF
D gene: .; V gene: TRBV7-9; J gene: TRBJ1-6; CDR3 protein: CASSRRDGDSPLHF
D gene: TRBD1; V gene: TRBV12-3/TRBV12-4; J gene: TRBJ1-1; CDR3 protein: CASSKDRRTEAFF
D gene: TRBD2; V gene: TRBV19; J gene: TRBJ2-1; CDR3 protein: CASSPRGGRNEQFF
D gene: .; V gene: TRBV25-1; J gene: TRBJ2-3; CDR3 protein: CASTTNTDTQYF
D gene: TRBD2; V gene: TRBV7-2; J gene: TRBJ2-7; CDR3 protein: CASSPSGRAGEDIYF
D gene: TRBD2; V gene: TRBV24-1; J gene: TRBJ2-3; CDR3 protein: CATSDLTRGTSGTDTQYF
D gene: TRBD1; V gene: TRBV4-1; J gene: TRBJ2-1; CDR3 protein: CASSSPDRGRNEQFF
D gene: TRBD2; V gene: TRBV7-3; J gene: TRBJ2-3; CDR3 protein: CASSLRGRAGATDTQYF
D gene: .; V gene: TRBV20-1; J gene: TRBJ2-3; CDR3 protein: CSASGSTDTQYF
D gene: .; V gene: TRBV2; J gene: TRBJ1-2; CDR3 protein: CASRRGETYGYTF
D gene: .; V gene: TRBV28; J gene: TRBJ2-5; CDR3 protein: CASRRQETQYF
D gene: .; V gene: TRBV5-1; J gene: TRBJ1-4; CDR3 protein: CASSPAFQGNEKLFF
D gene: TRBD2; V gene: TRBV7-9; J gene: TRBJ2-2; CDR3 protein: CASSRRGTGELFF
D gene: .; V gene: TRBV7-9; J gene: TRBJ1-1; CDR3 protein: CASSLGAEPNTEAFF
D gene: .; V gene: TRBV6-6; J gene: TRBJ2-7; CDR3 protein: CASSYGGAVAYEQYF
D gene: .; V gene: TRBV20-1; J gene: TRBJ1-6; CDR3 protein: CSLRPRNSPLHF
D gene: .; V gene: TRBV19; J gene: TRBJ1-1; CDR3 protein: CASARQVDTEAFF
D gene: TRBD1; V gene: TRBV10-3; J gene: TRBJ1-2; CDR3 protein: CAISGQGTFGYTF
D gene: .; V gene: TRBV4-1; J gene: TRBJ1-1; CDR3 protein: CASSPHKTVNTEAFF
D gene: .; V gene: TRBV18; J gene: TRBJ2-7; CDR3 protein: CASSPLSSYEQYF
D gene: .; V gene: TRBV6-1; J gene: TRBJ1-2; CDR3 protein: CASSEAVRSTGYTF
D gene: .; V gene: TRBV4-3; J gene: TRBJ2-1; CDR3 protein: CASSQNPFLAYNEQFF
D gene: TRBD2; V gene: TRBV12-3/TRBV12-4; J gene: TRBJ2-2; CDR3 protein: CASTRGLAGEGNTGELFF
D gene: TRBD2; V gene: TRBV12-3/TRBV12-4; J gene: TRBJ2-3; CDR3 protein: CAIGGGGSTDTQYF
D gene: TRBD2; V gene: TRBV12-3/TRBV12-4; J gene: TRBJ2-5; CDR3 protein: CASSFSTSGSIWSETQYF
D gene: TRBD1; V gene: TRBV5-1; J gene: TRBJ2-1; CDR3 protein: CASSLATGVYNEQFF
D gene: .; V gene: TRBV5-1; J gene: TRBJ2-1; CDR3 protein: CASSLGQSYNEQFF
D gene: TRBD1; V gene: TRBV7-3; J gene: TRBJ1-2; CDR3 protein: CASSSPGGSSEENYGYTF
D gene: .; V gene: TRBV7-3; J gene: TRBJ2-3; CDR3 protein: CASSVDTDTQYF
D gene: .; V gene: TRBV5-1; J gene: TRBJ2-5; CDR3 protein: CASSPEGWDSEETQYF
D gene: .; V gene: TRBV24-1; J gene: TRBJ2-3; CDR3 protein: CATSGAPGTPGTDTQYF
D gene: .; V gene: TRBV20-1; J gene: TRBJ2-5; CDR3 protein: CSARETRSQYF
D gene: .; V gene: TRBV7-2; J gene: TRBJ2-2; CDR3 protein: CASSLGGATITGELFF
D gene: .; V gene: TRBV30; J gene: TRBJ1-4; CDR3 protein: CACARRGQANEKLFF
D gene: TRBD1; V gene: TRBV12-3/TRBV12-4; J gene: TRBJ2-1; CDR3 protein: CASSLARTGRNEQFF